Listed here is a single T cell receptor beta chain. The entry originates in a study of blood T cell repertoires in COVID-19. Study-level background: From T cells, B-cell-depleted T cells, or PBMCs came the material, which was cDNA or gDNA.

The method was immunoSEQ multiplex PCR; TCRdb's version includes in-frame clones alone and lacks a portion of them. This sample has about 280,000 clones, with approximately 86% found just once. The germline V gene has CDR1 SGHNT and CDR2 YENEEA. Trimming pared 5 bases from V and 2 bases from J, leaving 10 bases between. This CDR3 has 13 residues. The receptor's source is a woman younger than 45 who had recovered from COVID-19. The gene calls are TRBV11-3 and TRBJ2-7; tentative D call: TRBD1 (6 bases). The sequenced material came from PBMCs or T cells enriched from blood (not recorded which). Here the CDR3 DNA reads TGTGCCAGCAGCATACCAGGGGCCTACGAGCAGTACTTC. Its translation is CASSIPGAYEQYF.